This note documents a single T cell receptor beta chain sequence. The sample comes from a study of blood T cell repertoires in COVID-19. At the level of the study: Collection of acute and convalescent COVID-19 samples took place in the United States, Italy and Spain.

Participant age was about 18 to 89 years, and participants resided in roughly 24 US areas. Participants' own reports of clinical history determined their cohort assignment. The CDR3 has 15 amino acids. The V gene end was trimmed by 4 bases and the J gene end by 5 bases; junction bases not matched to a gene: 4. Germline CDR1 reads SGHRS; CDR2 reads YFSETQ. Per the original methods: Reference gene primer amplification in the assay estimated nucleated cell counts. Assay: immunoSEQ multiplex PCR; the TCRdb copy retains only in-frame clones and omits some. The DNA was the basis for D and trimming; V, J and clone size are from that table. Of 400,000 to 500,000 clones in the sample, approximately 87% were seen once.

The TCR sequence derives from a woman aged 40 to 49 who had recovered from COVID-19. The chain recombines TRBV5-1 with TRBJ1-4; 11 bases agree with TRBD1. Sequenced input: PBMCs or T cells enriched from blood (not recorded which). This chain's CDR3 is CASSDGTGGNEKLFF. The CDR3 nucleotides are TGCGCCAGCAGCGACGGGACAGGGGGGAATGAAAAACTGTTTTTT.